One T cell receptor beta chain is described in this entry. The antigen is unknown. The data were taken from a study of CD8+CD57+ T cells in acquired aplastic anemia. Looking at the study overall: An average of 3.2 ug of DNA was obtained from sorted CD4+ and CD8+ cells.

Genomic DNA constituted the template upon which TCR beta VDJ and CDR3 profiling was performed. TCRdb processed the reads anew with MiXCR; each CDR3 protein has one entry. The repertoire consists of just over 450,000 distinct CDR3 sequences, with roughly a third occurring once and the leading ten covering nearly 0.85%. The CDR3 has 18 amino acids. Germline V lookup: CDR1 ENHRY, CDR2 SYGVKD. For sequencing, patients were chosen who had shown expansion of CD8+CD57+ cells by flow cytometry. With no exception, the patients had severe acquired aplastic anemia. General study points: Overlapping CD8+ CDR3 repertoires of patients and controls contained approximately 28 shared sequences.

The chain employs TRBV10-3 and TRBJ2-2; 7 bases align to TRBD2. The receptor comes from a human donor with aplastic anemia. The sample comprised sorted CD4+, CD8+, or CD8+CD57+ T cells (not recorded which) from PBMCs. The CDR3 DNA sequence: TGTACCACCCTCCCCGGGACTACTGGGGGAGCGAACACCGGGGAGCTGTTTTTT. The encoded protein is CTTLPGTTGGANTGELFF.